These 8 T cell receptor beta chains came from one sample sequenced in a study of T cell repertoires in cytomegalovirus infection. TCRdb re-called the reads with MiXCR, one entry per CDR3 protein. The sample records 200,000 to 250,000 distinct CDR3 sequences, under 8.5% being singletons. The specimen was PBMCs. These receptors were obtained from a human donor in good health (CMV status not recorded). Some clones in this sample may be carry-over from other donors' samples.

This clonotype showed up many times. V gene TRBV7-2 combines with J gene TRBJ1-6, with D unclear. The germline V and J ends were trimmed by 8 bases and 0 bases, with 14 bases remaining between them. Germline V lookup: CDR1 SGHTA, CDR2 FQGNSA. This CDR3 has 16 residues. The CDR3 sequence is CASRESLSSYNSPLHF. The CDR3 DNA is TGTGCCAGCCGGGAGTCATTGAGCTCCTATAATTCACCCCTCCACTTT. Full variable domain (remainder filled in from reference TRBV7-2 and TRBJ1-6): GAGVSQSPSNKVTEKGKDVELRCDPISGHTALYWYRQSLGQGLEFLIYFQGNSAPDKSGLPSDRFSAERTGGSVSTLTIQRTQQEDSAVYLCASRESLSSYNSPLHFGNGTRLTVT.

This clonotype was recorded many times. The chain couples TRBV12-3 or TRBV12-4 to TRBJ2-5, with unresolved D. CDR3 length: 12 amino acids. The V gene lost 5 bases and the J gene lost 4 bases, with 8 bases spanning the gap. CDR3 sequence: CASSRMTETQYF. The CDR3 nucleotides read TGTGCCAGCAGTCGGATGACAGAGACCCAGTACTTC.

This clonotype was seen at least ten times. This chain uses TRBV19 with TRBJ2-7; 10 positions match TRBD1. Looked up from germline, CDR1 is LNHDA and CDR2 is SQIVND (reference sequence). This CDR3 region has 16 residues. The trim removed 2 bases at V and 0 bases at J, leaving 4 bases unmatched. The DNA for the CDR3 is TGTGCCAGTAGTATACCCCGGACAGGGGGCTCCTACGAGCAGTACTTC. Translation: CASSIPRTGGSYEQYF.

This chain uses TRBV10-3 with TRBJ2-5, with 10 bases aligning to TRBD2. J gave up 2 bases and V 3 bases, and 9 bases lay outside the gene matches. CDR3 length equals 17 residues. Germline V gene sequence: CDR1 ENHRY, CDR2 SYGVKD. CDR3 DNA: TGTGCCATCAGTGAAGGGAAGCGGGGGGGCTTTCAAGAGACCCAGTACTTC. Protein: CAISEGKRGGFQETQYF.

This clonotype was counted at least ten times. J is TRBJ1-5 and V is TRBV7-2; no reliable D call. Trimming shortened V by 7 bases and J by 0 bases, and 10 bases separated the two germline ends. There are 14 residues in the CDR3. The germline CDR1 and CDR2 sequences are SGHTA and FQGNSA. The CDR3 loop reads CASTQDYSNQPQHF. In DNA form, the CDR3 reads TGTGCCAGCACCCAGGATTATAGCAATCAGCCCCAGCATTTT.

This clonotype was seen only a few times. The V gene is TRBV13, the J gene TRBJ1-4; D is undetermined. V lost 0 bases, J lost 3 bases, and 8 bases lay in between. Germline CDR1 PRHDT, CDR2 FYEKMQ (reference sequence). The CDR3 sequence is 15 residues long. CDR3 protein: CASSLGRRANEKLFF. DNA of the CDR3: TGTGCCAGCAGCTTAGGCCGAAGGGCTAATGAAAAACTGTTTTTT.

Ten or more counts support this clonotype. This chain connects TRBV7-2 to TRBJ2-1; tentatively, D is TRBD1 (6 bases). Germline V gene data show CDR1 as SGHTA and CDR2 as FQGNSA. Between the trimmed V and J ends, which lost 4 bases and 0 bases, there was a span of 13 bases. The CDR3 runs to 16 residues. CDR3 coding DNA: TGTGCCAGCAGCTACCTAGACAGGAGCTCCTACAATGAGCAGTTCTTC. Its protein product is CASSYLDRSSYNEQFF.

Many counts were recorded for this clonotype. The V call is TRBV12-3 or TRBV12-4, the J call TRBJ1-6; D is undetermined. The CDR3 contains 15 residues. V lost 5 bases and J lost 3, with 11 bases in between. The CDR3 protein is CASSPRAFYNSPLHF. CDR3 DNA sequence: TGTGCCAGCAGTCCCCGGGCCTTCTATAATTCACCCCTCCACTTT.